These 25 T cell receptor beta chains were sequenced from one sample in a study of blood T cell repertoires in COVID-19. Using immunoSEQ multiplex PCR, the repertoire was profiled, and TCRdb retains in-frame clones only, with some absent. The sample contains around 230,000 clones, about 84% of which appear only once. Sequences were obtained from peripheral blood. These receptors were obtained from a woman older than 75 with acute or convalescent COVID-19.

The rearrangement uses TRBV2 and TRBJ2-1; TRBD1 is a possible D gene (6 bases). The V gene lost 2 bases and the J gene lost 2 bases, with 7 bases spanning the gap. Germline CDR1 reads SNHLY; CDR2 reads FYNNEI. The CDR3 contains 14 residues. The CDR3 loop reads CASSERTAYNEQFF. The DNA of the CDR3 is TGTGCCAGCAGTGAAAGGACAGCCTACAATGAGCAGTTCTTC.

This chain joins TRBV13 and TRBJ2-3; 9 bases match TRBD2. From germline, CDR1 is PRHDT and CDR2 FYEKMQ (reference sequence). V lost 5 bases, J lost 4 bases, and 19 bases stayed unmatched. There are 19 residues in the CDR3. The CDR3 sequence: CASSVPLNGGGAFADTQYF. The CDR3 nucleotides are TGTGCCAGCAGCGTACCCTTAAATGGCGGGGGGGCCTTCGCAGATACGCAGTATTTT.

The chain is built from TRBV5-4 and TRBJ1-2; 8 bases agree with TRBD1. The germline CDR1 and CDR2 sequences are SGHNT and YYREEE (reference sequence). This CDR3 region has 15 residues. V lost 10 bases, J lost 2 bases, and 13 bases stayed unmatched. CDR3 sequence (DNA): TGTGCCTGCCAACCCGGACAGGGAGGAAACTATGGCTACACCTTC. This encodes CACQPGQGGNYGYTF. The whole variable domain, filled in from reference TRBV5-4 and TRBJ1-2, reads ETGVTQSPTHLIKTRGQQVTLRCSSQSGHNTVSWYQQALGQGPQFIFQYYREEENGRGNFPPRFSGLQFPNYSSELNVNALELDDSALYLCACQPGQGGNYGYTFGSGTRLTVV.

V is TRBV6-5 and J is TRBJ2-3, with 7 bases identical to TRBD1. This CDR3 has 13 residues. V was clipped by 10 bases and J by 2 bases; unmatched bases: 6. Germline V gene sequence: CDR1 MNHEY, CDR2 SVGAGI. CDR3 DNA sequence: TGTGCCATCTCGACAGGGACCACAGATACGCAGTATTTT. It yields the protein CAISTGTTDTQYF.

The CDR3 loop is CASSVPGGPSYEQYF. CDR3 DNA: TGTGCCAGCAGTGTCCCAGGGGGGCCATCCTACGAGCAGTACTTC. The chain carries TRBV28 and TRBJ2-7; a weak D match, TRBD1 (7 bases). This CDR3 has 15 residues. Between the trimmed V and J ends, which lost 5 bases and 1 base, there was a span of 15 bases. CDR1 is MDHEN, CDR2 SYDVKM, per germline.

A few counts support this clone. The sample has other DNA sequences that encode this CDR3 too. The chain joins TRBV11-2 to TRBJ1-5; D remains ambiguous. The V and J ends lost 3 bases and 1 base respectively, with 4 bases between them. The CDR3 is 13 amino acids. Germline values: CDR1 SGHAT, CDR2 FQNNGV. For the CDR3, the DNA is TGTGCCAGCAGCTTTAGCAGCAATCAGCCCCAGCATTTT. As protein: CASSFSSNQPQHF.

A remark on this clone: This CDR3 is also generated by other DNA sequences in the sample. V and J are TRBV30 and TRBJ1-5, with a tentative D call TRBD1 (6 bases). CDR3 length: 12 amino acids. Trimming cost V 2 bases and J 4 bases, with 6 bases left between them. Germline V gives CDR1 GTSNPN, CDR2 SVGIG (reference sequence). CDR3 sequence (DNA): TGTGCCTGGAGTAGGGGGAATCAGCCCCAGCATTTT. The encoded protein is CAWSRGNQPQHF.

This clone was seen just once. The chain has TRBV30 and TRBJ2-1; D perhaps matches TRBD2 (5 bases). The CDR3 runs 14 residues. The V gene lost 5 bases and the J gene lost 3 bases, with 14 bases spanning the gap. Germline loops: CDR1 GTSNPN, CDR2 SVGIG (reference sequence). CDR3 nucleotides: TGTGCCTGGCCCCTAGCACCGAGCTACAATGAGCAGTTCTTC. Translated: CAWPLAPSYNEQFF.

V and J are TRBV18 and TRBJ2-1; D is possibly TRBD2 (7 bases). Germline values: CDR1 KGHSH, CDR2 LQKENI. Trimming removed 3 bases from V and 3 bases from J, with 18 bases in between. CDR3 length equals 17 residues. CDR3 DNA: TGTGCCAGCTCACCGGGGGGGCGGACTACCGACTACAATGAGCAGTTCTTC. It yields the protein CASSPGGRTTDYNEQFF.

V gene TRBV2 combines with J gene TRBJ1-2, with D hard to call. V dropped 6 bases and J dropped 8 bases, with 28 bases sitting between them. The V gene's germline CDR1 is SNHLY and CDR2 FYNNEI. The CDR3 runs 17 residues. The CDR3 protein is CASSPPSGPITGRGYTF. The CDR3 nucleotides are TGTGCCAGCAGCCCTCCTAGTGGTCCGATTACTGGCAGAGGCTACACCTTC.

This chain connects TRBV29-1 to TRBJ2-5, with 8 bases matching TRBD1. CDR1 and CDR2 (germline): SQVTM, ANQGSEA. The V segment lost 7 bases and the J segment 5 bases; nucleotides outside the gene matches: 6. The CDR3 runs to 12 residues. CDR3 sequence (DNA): TGCAGCGGACTACAGGGGGAGGAGACCCAGTACTTC. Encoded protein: CSGLQGEETQYF.

CDR3 residues: CASSSTSGSQETQYF. In DNA form, the CDR3 reads TGCGCCAGCAGTAGCACTAGCGGGAGTCAAGAGACCCAGTACTTC. The chain recombines TRBV10-1 with TRBJ2-5; TRBD2 matches 11 bases. This CDR3 has 15 amino acids. Trimming took 5 bases from V and 2 from J; bases not matched to a gene: 4. Per germline, CDR1 WNHNN and CDR2 SYGVQD (reference sequence).

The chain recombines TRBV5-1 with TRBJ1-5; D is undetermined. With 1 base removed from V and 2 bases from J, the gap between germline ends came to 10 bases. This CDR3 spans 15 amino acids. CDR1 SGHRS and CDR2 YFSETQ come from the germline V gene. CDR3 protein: CASSLYGLGNQPQHF. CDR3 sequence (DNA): TGCGCCAGCAGCTTGTACGGGTTGGGCAATCAGCCCCAGCATTTT. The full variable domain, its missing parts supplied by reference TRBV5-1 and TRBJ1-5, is KAGVTQTPRYLIKTRGQQVTLSCSPISGHRSVSWYQQTPGQGLQFLFEYFSETQRNKGNFPGRFSGRQFSNSRSEMNVSTLELGDSALYLCASSLYGLGNQPQHFGDGTRLSIL.

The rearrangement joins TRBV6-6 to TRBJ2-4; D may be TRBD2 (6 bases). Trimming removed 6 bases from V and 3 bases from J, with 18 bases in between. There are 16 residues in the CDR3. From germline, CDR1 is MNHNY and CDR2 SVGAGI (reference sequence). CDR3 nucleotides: TGTGCCAGCAGGGGTCTAGCGTTCATCGGCAAAAACATTCAGTACTTC. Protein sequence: CASRGLAFIGKNIQYF.

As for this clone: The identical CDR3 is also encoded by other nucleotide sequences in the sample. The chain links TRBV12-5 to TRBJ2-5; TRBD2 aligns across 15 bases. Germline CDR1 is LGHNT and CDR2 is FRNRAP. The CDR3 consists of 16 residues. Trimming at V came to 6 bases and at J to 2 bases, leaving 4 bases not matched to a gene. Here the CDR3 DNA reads TGTGCTAGTGGCCCCGGGACTAGCGGGGGGCAAGAGACCCAGTACTTC. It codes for CASGPGTSGGQETQYF. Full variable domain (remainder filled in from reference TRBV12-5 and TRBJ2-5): DARVTQTPRHKVTEMGQEVTMRCQPILGHNTVFWYRQTMMQGLELLAYFRNRAPLDDSGMPKDRFSAEMPDATLATLKIQPSEPRDSAVYFCASGPGTSGGQETQYFGPGTRLLVL.

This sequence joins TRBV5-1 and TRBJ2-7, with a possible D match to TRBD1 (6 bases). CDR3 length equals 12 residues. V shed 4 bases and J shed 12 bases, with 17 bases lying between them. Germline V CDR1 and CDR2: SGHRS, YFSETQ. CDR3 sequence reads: CASSPLNREMYF. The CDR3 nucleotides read TGCGCCAGCAGCCCACTCAACAGGGAGATGTACTTC. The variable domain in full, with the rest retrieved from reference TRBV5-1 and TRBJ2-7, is KAGVTQTPRYLIKTRGQQVTLSCSPISGHRSVSWYQQTPGQGLQFLFEYFSETQRNKGNFPGRFSGRQFSNSRSEMNVSTLELGDSALYLCASSPLNREMYFGPGTRLTVT.

The CDR3 reads CASTRQYNQPQHF. DNA of the CDR3: TGTGCCAGCACCAGACAGTACAATCAGCCCCAGCATTTT. V gene TRBV6-5 combines with J gene TRBJ1-5, with a tentative D call TRBD1 (5 bases). CDR3 length: 13 amino acids. In germline, CDR1 is MNHEY, CDR2 SVGAGI. V was trimmed by 7 bases and J by 3 bases, leaving 10 bases between them.

Here the CDR3 reads CASSLLGVGGNGEQFF. The DNA for the CDR3 is TGCGCCAGCAGCTTGTTGGGGGTAGGGGGAAACGGTGAGCAGTTCTTC. This chain uses TRBV5-1 with TRBJ2-1, with a possible D match to TRBD1 (6 bases). From germline, CDR1 is SGHRS and CDR2 YFSETQ. There are 16 residues in the CDR3. The V gene lost 1 base and the J gene lost 9 bases, with 20 bases spanning the gap.

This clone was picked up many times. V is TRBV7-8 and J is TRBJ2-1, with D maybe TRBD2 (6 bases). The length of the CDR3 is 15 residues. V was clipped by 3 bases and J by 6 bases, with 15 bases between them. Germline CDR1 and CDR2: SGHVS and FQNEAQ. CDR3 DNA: TGTGCCAGCAGCTTTAGGCGCGGGATGGGCAATGAGCAGTTCTTC. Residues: CASSFRRGMGNEQFF. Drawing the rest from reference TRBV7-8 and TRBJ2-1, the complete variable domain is GAGVSQSPRYKVAKRGQDVALRCDPISGHVSLFWYQQALGQGPEFLTYFQNEAQLDKSGLPSDRFFAERPEGSVSTLKIQRTQQEDSAVYLCASSFRRGMGNEQFFGPGTRLTVL.

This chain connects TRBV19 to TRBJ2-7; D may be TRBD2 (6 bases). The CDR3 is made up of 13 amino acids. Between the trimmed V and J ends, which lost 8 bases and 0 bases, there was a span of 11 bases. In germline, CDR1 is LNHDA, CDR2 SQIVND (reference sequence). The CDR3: CASGAGSSYEQYF. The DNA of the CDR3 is TGTGCCAGTGGGGCGGGGAGCTCCTACGAGCAGTACTTC.

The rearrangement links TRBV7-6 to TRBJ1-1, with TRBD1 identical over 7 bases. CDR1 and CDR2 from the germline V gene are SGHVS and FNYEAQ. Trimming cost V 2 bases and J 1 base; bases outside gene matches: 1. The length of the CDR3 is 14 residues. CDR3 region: CASSLRGQNTEAFF. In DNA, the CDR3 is TGTGCCAGCAGCTTAAGGGGGCAGAACACTGAAGCTTTCTTT.

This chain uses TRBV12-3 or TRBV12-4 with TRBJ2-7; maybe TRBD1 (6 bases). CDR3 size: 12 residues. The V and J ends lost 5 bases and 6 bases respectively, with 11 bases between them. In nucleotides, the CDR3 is TGTGCCAGCAGTGAGGGGGTAGGCGAGCAGTACTTC. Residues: CASSEGVGEQYF.

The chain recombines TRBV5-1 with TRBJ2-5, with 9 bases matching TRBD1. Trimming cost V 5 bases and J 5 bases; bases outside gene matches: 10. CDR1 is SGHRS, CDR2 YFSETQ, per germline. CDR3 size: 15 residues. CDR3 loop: CASRMTTGGRETQYF. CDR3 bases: TGCGCCAGCAGGATGACTACAGGGGGCCGGGAGACCCAGTACTTC.

The CDR3: CASSLSGNPYNEQFF. The CDR3 DNA reads as TGTGCCAGCAGTTTATCAGGGAACCCCTACAATGAGCAGTTCTTC. The chain couples TRBV28 to TRBJ2-1; D might be TRBD1 (5 bases). Germline CDR1 reads MDHEN; CDR2 reads SYDVKM. The CDR3 runs 15 residues. V was clipped by 1 base and J by 2 bases, with 9 bases between them.

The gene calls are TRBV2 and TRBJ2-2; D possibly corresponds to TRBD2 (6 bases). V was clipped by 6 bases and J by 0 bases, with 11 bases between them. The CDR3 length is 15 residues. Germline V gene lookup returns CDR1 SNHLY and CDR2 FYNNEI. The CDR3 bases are TGTGCCAGCAGCGGGGGAGGAACGAACACCGGGGAGCTGTTTTTT. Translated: CASSGGGTNTGELFF.